This is a list of T cell receptor beta chains from one sample in a study of blood T cells in healthy people across ages. MiXCR, run by TCRdb on the 5' RACE reads, gives a single entry per CDR3 protein. The sample has about 1.4 million distinct CDR3 sequences, roughly 59% seen once. Input material: blood. These receptors were obtained from a young man in good health. Both conserved end residues are part of each CDR3. The D gene is left open where the match is weak. Not every row has a clone size; where given, it reads once, few, many or a size class.

TRBJ2-7 | NA | TRBV6-2/TRBV6-3 | NA | CASSYSTLGEQYF | TGTGCCAGCAGTTACTCGACGTTGGGCGAGCAGTACTTC
TRBJ1-5 | NA | TRBV6-1 | TRBD1 | CATTFDRARDQPQHF | TGTGCCACCACCTTCGACAGGGCCCGGGATCAGCCCCAGCATTTT
TRBJ2-3 | NA | TRBV29-1 | NA | CSAGVDTQYF | TGCAGCGCAGGAGTAGATACGCAGTATTTT
TRBJ2-7 | NA | TRBV20-1 | NA | CSARDRRGDYEQYF | TGCAGTGCTAGAGATCGGCGCGGCGACTACGAGCAGTACTTC
TRBJ2-5 | NA | TRBV11-2 | NA | CASSLVGPGGSQETQYF | TGTGCCAGCAGCTTAGTAGGGCCAGGGGGGTCACAAGAGACCCAGTACTTC
TRBJ2-7 | NA | TRBV20-1 | NA | CSASDHGSTYKQYF | TGCAGTGCTAGCGACCACGGATCGACCTACAAGCAGTACTTC
TRBJ2-6 | few | TRBV15 | TRBD1 | CATSSTGAGANVLTF | TGTGCCACCAGCTCGACAGGGGCTGGGGCCAACGTCCTGACTTTC
TRBJ2-7 | NA | TRBV20-1 | NA | CSAYGPDKRYEQYF | TGCAGTGCCTATGGACCAGACAAGCGTTACGAGCAGTACTTC
TRBJ1-2 | NA | TRBV10-3 | NA | CAISEGATNYGYTF | TGTGCCATCAGTGAAGGGGCCACTAACTATGGCTACACCTTC
TRBJ2-5 | NA | TRBV2 | NA | CASTGPLGQYF | TGTGCCAGCACTGGACCTTTGGGGCAGTACTTC
TRBJ2-7 | NA | TRBV4-1 | NA | CASSQVLNSYEQYF | TGCGCCAGCAGCCAAGTTCTTAACTCCTACGAGCAGTACTTC
TRBJ1-2 | few | TRBV6-4 | NA | CASRREGSYGYTF | TGTGCCAGCAGGAGGGAGGGCAGCTATGGCTACACCTTC
TRBJ1-4 | few | TRBV27 | NA | CASSLYSGHGVRDEKLFF | TGTGCCAGCAGTTTATATAGTGGGCACGGTGTAAGGGATGAAAAACTGTTTTTT
TRBJ2-3 | NA | TRBV4-1 | NA | CASSQRWQGYPTDTQYF | TGCGCCAGCAGCCAACGGTGGCAGGGGTACCCCACAGATACGCAGTATTTT
TRBJ2-7 | NA | TRBV25-1 | NA | CASSEGLGDEQYF | TGTGCCAGCAGTGAGGGGTTGGGGGACGAGCAGTACTTC
TRBJ2-7 | NA | TRBV7-2 | NA | CASSFWRDYEQYF | TGTGCCAGCAGCTTCTGGAGGGACTACGAGCAGTACTTC
TRBJ2-1 | NA | TRBV6-1 | NA | CASSEQGWAYNEQFF | TGTGCCAGCAGTGAACAAGGGTGGGCCTACAATGAGCAGTTCTTC
TRBJ2-3 | NA | TRBV29-1 | NA | CSVGGLGGGRTDTQYF | TGCAGCGTCGGAGGGTTAGGTGGGGGTCGCACAGATACGCAGTATTTT
TRBJ2-7 | few | TRBV11-2 | NA | CASSSLNPGPSNPYEQYF | TGTGCCAGCAGCTCACTAAATCCGGGACCCTCAAACCCCTACGAGCAGTACTTC
TRBJ1-6 | once | TRBV11-2 | TRBD1 | CASSLELKGAVPRTYNSPLHF | TGTGCCAGCAGCTTAGAGCTTAAGGGGGCCGTCCCTAGGACCTATAATTCACCCCTCCACTTT
TRBJ2-5 | few | TRBV29-1 | TRBD1 | CSVLGQGRQETQYF | TGCAGCGTTCTGGGACAGGGTCGTCAAGAGACCCAGTACTTC
TRBJ2-1 | once | TRBV7-9 | NA | CASSLWPGDDEQFF | TGTGCCAGCAGCTTATGGCCAGGGGACGATGAGCAGTTCTTC
TRBJ1-2 | NA | TRBV20-1 | NA | CSAILDTDGNGYTF | TGCAGTGCTATCCTGGACACTGACGGAAATGGCTACACCTTC
TRBJ2-1 | NA | TRBV6-2/TRBV6-3 | NA | CASRRAQYNEQFF | TGTGCCAGCAGGCGAGCCCAATACAATGAGCAGTTCTTC
TRBJ2-7 | once | TRBV20-1 | NA | CSARSTTNYLYEQYF | TGCAGTGCTAGGAGCACGACAAACTATCTCTACGAGCAGTACTTC
TRBJ2-3 | NA | TRBV6-5 | NA | CASSYRTLRTVYNSTDTQYF | TGTGCCAGCAGTTACCGAACACTGAGGACAGTTTATAATAGCACAGATACGCAGTATTTT
TRBJ2-6 | NA | TRBV2 | NA | CASSEFRSSGANVLTF | TGTGCCAGCAGTGAATTTCGGAGCTCTGGGGCCAACGTCCTGACTTTC
TRBJ2-5 | NA | TRBV4-3 | NA | CASSQDLRGGGETQYF | TGCGCCAGCAGCCAAGATCTACGGGGAGGGGGAGAGACCCAGTACTTC
TRBJ2-1 | NA | TRBV27 | TRBD2 | CASSLAGTSGGRLFF | TGTGCCAGCAGTTTAGCCGGGACTAGCGGGGGACGTCTGTTCTTC
TRBJ2-5 | NA | TRBV7-6 | NA | CASSLVGSQETQYF | TGTGCCAGCAGTTTGGTGGGTAGCCAAGAGACCCAGTACTTC
TRBJ2-6 | NA | TRBV11-2 | NA | CASSLAFGANVLTF | TGTGCCAGCAGCTTAGCGTTTGGGGCCAACGTCCTGACTTTC
TRBJ2-3 | NA | TRBV10-3 | NA | CAISPGSSAFTDTQYF | TGTGCCATCAGCCCGGGCTCCTCGGCCTTCACAGATACGCAGTATTTT
TRBJ1-2 | NA | TRBV4-1 | NA | CASSQVRAPDGYTF | TGCGCCAGCAGCCAAGTTAGGGCGCCGGATGGCTACACCTTC
TRBJ2-2 | NA | TRBV27 | NA | CASSLLPFPTGELFF | TGTGCCAGCAGTTTACTTCCATTCCCCACCGGGGAGCTGTTTTTT
TRBJ2-3 | NA | TRBV5-5 | TRBD2 | CASSPTSRVDTQYF | TGTGCCAGCAGTCCGACTAGCAGGGTGGATACGCAGTATTTT
TRBJ2-1 | NA | TRBV29-1 | TRBD2 | CSVGLAEVYNEQFF | TGCAGCGTTGGACTAGCGGAAGTCTACAATGAGCAGTTCTTC
TRBJ2-3 | NA | TRBV21-1 | NA | CASSPQVPLGDTQYF | TGTGCCAGCAGCCCACAGGTGCCCCTAGGGGATACGCAGTATTTT
TRBJ2-7 | NA | TRBV28 | NA | CASSRRGVGNEQYF | TGTGCCAGCAGTCGCCGGGGTGTAGGGAACGAGCAGTACTTC
TRBJ2-7 | NA | TRBV15 | NA | CATSRDPRMREYF | TGTGCCACCAGCAGAGACCCTCGCATGAGGGAGTACTTC
TRBJ2-7 | NA | TRBV5-1 | TRBD2 | CASSRTSGVMEQYF | TGCGCCAGCAGCAGAACTAGCGGGGTAATGGAGCAGTACTTC
TRBJ1-2 | NA | TRBV4-3 | NA | CASSQDLRMDYGYTF | TGCGCCAGCAGCCAAGATTTAAGAATGGACTATGGCTACACCTTC
TRBJ1-1 | NA | TRBV10-1 | NA | CASRGAPDRLNTEAFF | TGCGCCAGCCGTGGAGCCCCGGACAGATTGAACACTGAAGCTTTCTTT
TRBJ2-5 | NA | TRBV18 | NA | CASAPRQGETQYF | TGTGCCAGCGCACCAAGACAAGGAGAGACCCAGTACTTC
TRBJ1-4 | NA | TRBV4-1 | NA | CASSLTQEKLFF | TGCGCCAGCAGCCTCACACAGGAAAAACTGTTTTTT
TRBJ2-7 | few | TRBV3-1 | NA | CASSQDLTSYEQYF | TGTGCCAGCAGCCAAGATCTTACCTCCTACGAGCAGTACTTC
TRBJ1-5 | NA | TRBV27 | NA | CASSLLASNQPQHF | TGTGCCAGCAGTTTATTGGCCAGCAATCAGCCCCAGCATTTT
TRBJ1-6 | NA | TRBV6-5 | NA | CASSYKCGTNYNSPLHF | TGTGCCAGCAGTTACAAGTGCGGGACAAACTATAATTCACCCCTCCACTTT
TRBJ2-5 | once | TRBV27 | TRBD2 | CASSSNLRLAGEQETQYF | TGTGCCAGCAGTTCTAACCTTCGGCTAGCGGGAGAGCAAGAGACCCAGTACTTC
TRBJ1-2 | NA | TRBV25-1 | NA | CASSILTGHGYTF | TGTGCCTCCAGCATACTGACCGGGCATGGCTACACCTTC
TRBJ2-7 | few | TRBV6-2/TRBV6-3 | NA | CASSYGKNYEQYF | TGTGCCAGCAGTTACGGGAAGAACTACGAGCAGTACTTC
TRBJ2-1 | NA | TRBV7-2 | NA | CASSPRVGNEQFF | TGTGCCAGCAGTCCCCGAGTTGGAAATGAGCAGTTCTTC
TRBJ1-2 | few | TRBV4-1 | NA | CASSQEEHRDYGYTF | TGCGCCAGCAGCCAAGAAGAACACAGGGACTATGGCTACACCTTC
TRBJ2-1 | NA | TRBV28 | NA | CASSLQGSHNEQFF | TGTGCCAGCAGCTTACAGGGATCCCACAATGAGCAGTTCTTC
TRBJ1-1 | NA | TRBV25-1 | NA | CACGGETGTNTEAFF | TGTGCTTGCGGAGGTGAAACAGGGACGAACACTGAAGCTTTCTTT
TRBJ2-7 | NA | TRBV20-1 | TRBD2 | CSVTSGSLYEQYF | TGCAGTGTTACTAGCGGGAGTCTATACGAGCAGTACTTC